This T cell receptor beta chain was profiled in a study of graft-versus-host responses after intestinal transplantation. The V end was cut by 7 bases, the J end by 5 bases, with 8 bases between. The CDR3 runs 11 residues. The germline V gene encodes CDR1 MNHNS and CDR2 SASEGT. Method: immunoSEQ multiplex PCR; TCRdb's copy keeps in-frame clones and lacks some. The data contain 70,000 or so clones, 84% of them seen just once; the ten biggest clones take up about 0.4%. Concerning this clone itself: Its antigen is still unknown.

The chain links TRBV6-1 to TRBJ1-1, with a possible D match to TRBD1 (5 bases). The origin of this receptor is a human donor who was the organ donor for an intestinal transplant. The starting material was unstimulated CD4+ T cells sorted from spleen or lymph node cells, obtained before transplant. The CDR3 here is CASNRQTEAFF. The CDR3 DNA follows: TGTGCCAGCAACCGACAGACTGAAGCTTTCTTT.